The entry that follows covers one TCR beta chain sequence. Per the authors' pipeline: Estimation of nucleated cell counts was performed using reference gene primer amplification. Libraries were prepared by immunoSEQ multiplex PCR; TCRdb keeps only in-frame clonotypes and omits some of them. V, J and clone size were drawn from that table, and D and trimming were deduced from the DNA. Of some 240,000 clones listed, about 80% are singletons. The CDR3 has 16 residues. Germline CDR1 and CDR2: LGHNA and YNFKEQ. V lost 0 bases, J lost 2 bases, and 5 bases stayed unmatched. The data originate from a study of blood T cell repertoires in COVID-19. About the research overall: Samples of COVID-19 (acute and convalescent) were obtained from the United States, Italy and Spain. From T cells, B-cell-depleted T cells, or PBMCs came the material, which was cDNA or gDNA.

Sequencing input: peripheral blood. The V gene is TRBV4-2, the J gene TRBJ2-7; TRBD2 matches 9 bases. The clonotype originates from a woman older than 75 with acute or convalescent COVID-19. CDR3 bases: TGTGCCAGCAGCCAAGATCACGGCGGGGGGGCCTACGAGCAGTACTTC. Its protein product is CASSQDHGGGAYEQYF.